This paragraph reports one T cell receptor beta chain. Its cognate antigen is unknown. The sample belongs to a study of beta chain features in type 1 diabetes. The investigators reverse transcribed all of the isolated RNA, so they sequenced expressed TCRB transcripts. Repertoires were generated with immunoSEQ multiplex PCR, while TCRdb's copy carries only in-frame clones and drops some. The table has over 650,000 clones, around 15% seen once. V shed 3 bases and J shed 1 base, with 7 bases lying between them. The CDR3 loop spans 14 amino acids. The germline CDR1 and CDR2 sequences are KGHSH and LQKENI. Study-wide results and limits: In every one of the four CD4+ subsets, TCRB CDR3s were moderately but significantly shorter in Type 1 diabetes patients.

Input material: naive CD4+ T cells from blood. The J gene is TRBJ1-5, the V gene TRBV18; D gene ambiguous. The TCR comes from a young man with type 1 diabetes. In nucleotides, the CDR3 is TGTGCCAGCTCACCCGTAGGGAGCAATCAGCCCCAGCATTTT. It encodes CASSPVGSNQPQHF.